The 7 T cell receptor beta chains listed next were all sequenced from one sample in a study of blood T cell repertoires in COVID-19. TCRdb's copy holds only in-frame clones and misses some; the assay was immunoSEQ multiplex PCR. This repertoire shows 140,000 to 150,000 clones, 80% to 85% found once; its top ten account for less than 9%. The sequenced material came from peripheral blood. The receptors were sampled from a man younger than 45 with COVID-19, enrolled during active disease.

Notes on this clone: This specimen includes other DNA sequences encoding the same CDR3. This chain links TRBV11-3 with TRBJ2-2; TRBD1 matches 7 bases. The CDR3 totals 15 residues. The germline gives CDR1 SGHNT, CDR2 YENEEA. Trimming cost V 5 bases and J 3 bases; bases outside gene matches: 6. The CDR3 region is CASSRQGADTGELFF. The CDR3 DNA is TGTGCCAGCAGCAGACAGGGTGCAGACACCGGGGAGCTGTTTTTT.

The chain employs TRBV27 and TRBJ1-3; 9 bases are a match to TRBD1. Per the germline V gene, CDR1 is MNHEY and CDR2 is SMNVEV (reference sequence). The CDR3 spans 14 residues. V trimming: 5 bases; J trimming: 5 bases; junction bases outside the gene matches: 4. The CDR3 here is CASSPGQGRNTIYF. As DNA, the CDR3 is TGTGCCAGCAGTCCGGGACAGGGTAGAAACACCATATATTTT.

The CDR3 loop is CASRRGSKNIQYF. CDR3 bases: TGTGCCAGCAGGAGGGGGTCCAAAAACATTCAGTACTTC. The chain has TRBV28 and TRBJ2-4; a weak D match, TRBD1 (6 bases). V was cut by 6 bases and J by 2 bases, with 8 bases left in between. The CDR3 has 13 amino acids. In germline, CDR1 is MDHEN, CDR2 SYDVKM.

CDR3 loop: CSARENYGYTF. The CDR3 bases are TGCAGTGCTCGCGAGAACTATGGCTACACCTTC. The chain links TRBV20-1 to TRBJ1-2; D unresolved. The germline gives CDR1 DFQATT, CDR2 SNEGSKA (reference sequence). This CDR3 has 11 residues. V shed 5 bases and J shed 2 bases, with 6 bases lying between them.

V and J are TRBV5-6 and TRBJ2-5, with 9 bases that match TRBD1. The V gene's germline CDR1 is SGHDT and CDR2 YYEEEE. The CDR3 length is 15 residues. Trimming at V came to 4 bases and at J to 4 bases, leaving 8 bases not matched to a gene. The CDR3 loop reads CASSRGQGSPETQYF. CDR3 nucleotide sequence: TGTGCCAGCAGCCGGGGACAGGGATCGCCAGAGACCCAGTACTTC.

Written as DNA, the CDR3 is TGTGCCAGCAGCTCGACAGGGTCGAGCACTGAAGCTTTCTTT. This gives the protein CASSSTGSSTEAFF. The chain joins TRBV7-2 to TRBJ1-1; 7 bases match TRBD1. CDR1 and CDR2 from the germline V gene are SGHTA and FQGNSA. The CDR3 sequence is 14 residues long. V trimming: 4 bases; J trimming: 4 bases; junction bases outside the gene matches: 6.

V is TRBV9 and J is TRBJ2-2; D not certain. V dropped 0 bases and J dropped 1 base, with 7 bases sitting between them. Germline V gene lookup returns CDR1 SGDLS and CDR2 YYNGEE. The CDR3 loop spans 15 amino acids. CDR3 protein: CASSVEQKNTGELFF. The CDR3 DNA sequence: TGTGCCAGCAGCGTAGAACAGAAGAACACCGGGGAGCTGTTTTTT.